These 32 T cell receptor beta chains originate from one sample sequenced in a study of blood T cells in healthy people across ages (dated by TCRdb to the mid-2010s). The library was obtained by 5' RACE. Sequencing was performed on an Illumina HiSeq 2500. A second PCR of about 7 to 12 cycles was run with a J-beta primer mix and a sample-barcoded 5' primer. TCRdb's own reprocessing of the public reads used fastp at Q25 and MiXCR and kept productive beta chains. Every entry covers one CDR3 protein and lists the most common genes and DNA from its rows. The table for this sample lists 450,000 to 700,000 distinct CDR3 sequences; about 25% of them were counted only once. Clones ranked in the top ten supply approximately 18% of the sample. Sample: blood. The origin of the receptors is a woman in her 70s in good health.

In this sample, this clonotype turned up many times. A junction end diverges from the germline sequence, so it may reflect a read error. CDR3 residues: CASSLGVAYEQYF. CDR3 in DNA: TGTGCCAGCAGCCTAGGGGTAGCCTACGAGCAGTACTTC. The chain is built from TRBV13 and TRBJ2-7; D is possibly TRBD1 (5 bases). This CDR3 is 13 amino acids long. Germline assignment: CDR1 PRHDT and CDR2 FYEKMQ (reference sequence). The whole variable domain, remainder taken from reference TRBV13 and TRBJ2-7, is AAGVIQSPRHLIKEKRETATLKCYPIPRHDTVYWYQQGPGQDPQFLISFYEKMQSDKGSIPDRFSAQQFSDYHSELNMSSLELGDSALYFCASSLGVAYEQYFGPGTRLTVT.

This clonotype was seen only a few times. The chain employs TRBV20-1 and TRBJ2-5, with TRBD2 matching over 10 bases. Judging by the DNA end, TRBJ2-7 fits better; the J call may be wrong. The CDR3 contains 13 residues. Germline CDR1 and CDR2: DFQATT and SNEGSKA (reference sequence). CDR3 coding DNA: TGCAGTGCTCTAGCGGGGGCGGGCTACGAGCAGTACTTC. Protein product: CSALAGAGYEQYF.

The CDR3 region has the DNA TGCAGTGCTAGAGAGGCGCGGGGGTCAGACTATGGCTACACCTTC. Its translation is CSAREARGSDYGYTF. The chain recombines TRBV20-1 with TRBJ1-2; D perhaps matches TRBD1 (5 bases). V lost 0 bases and J 3 bases, leaving 14 bases between the germline ends. This CDR3 spans 15 amino acids. Germline-derived CDR1 and CDR2 are DFQATT and SNEGSKA (reference sequence).

This clonotype turned up a few times. The chain couples TRBV6-1 to TRBJ2-2; 8 bases fit TRBD2. CDR3 length: 18 amino acids. In germline, CDR1 is MNHNS, CDR2 SASEGT. After removal of 4 bases from V and 2 bases from J, the junction contained 12 bases not matched to a gene. The CDR3 region has the DNA TGTGCCAGCAGTGCCACCCGGGGGGGTAGAAGAAACACCGGGGAGCTGTTTTTT. It encodes CASSATRGGRRNTGELFF.

The chain combines TRBV7-8 with TRBJ2-3; 7 bases line up with TRBD2. This CDR3 has 17 residues. The J segment lost 0 bases and the V segment lost 4 bases, leaving 10 bases of the junction unmatched. Germline CDR1 and CDR2: SGHVS and FQNEAQ. For the CDR3, the DNA is TGTGCCAGCAGCTGGGGGGGGTGGGCCATTAGCACAGATACGCAGTATTTT. This translates into CASSWGGWAISTDTQYF.

This chain joins TRBV6-5 and TRBJ2-5; D is unclear. Trimming cost V 5 bases and J 5 bases, with 12 bases left between them. From germline, CDR1 is MNHEY and CDR2 SVGAGI. CDR3 length: 13 residues. The CDR3 sequence is CASSLRKVETQYF. The CDR3 DNA reads as TGTGCCAGCAGTCTCCGGAAAGTGGAGACCCAGTACTTC.

The rearrangement links TRBV12-3 or TRBV12-4 to TRBJ1-4, with 8 bases matching TRBD1. CDR3 length equals 15 residues. The V gene end was trimmed by 6 bases and the J gene end by 7 bases; junction bases not matched to a gene: 10. CDR3 protein: CASRDRVGSAEKLFF. As DNA, the CDR3 is TGTGCCAGCAGGGACAGGGTTGGATCGGCTGAAAAACTGTTTTTT.

In its sample, this clonotype was seen a few times. The chain recombines TRBV2 with TRBJ2-5; 8 bases are shared with TRBD2. J lost 4 bases, V lost 4 bases, and 8 bases had no gene match. Looked up from germline, CDR1 is SNHLY and CDR2 is FYNNEI. This CDR3 comprises 15 residues. The CDR3 nucleotides are TGTGCCAGCAGTGGTAAACTAGCGGCGTCAGAGACCCAGTACTTC. Residues: CASSGKLAASETQYF.

The CDR3 sequence: CASSPIGRKPYEQYF. The CDR3 nucleotides read TGTGCCAGCAGCCCGATCGGACGGAAGCCCTACGAGCAGTACTTC. The chain combines TRBV14 with TRBJ2-7; D unresolved. The V end lost 4 bases, the J end lost 2 bases, and 15 bases lay between the germline ends. Germline-derived CDR1 and CDR2 are SGHDN and FVKESK. There are 15 residues in the CDR3.

This clonotype has only a few counts. This rearrangement joins TRBV29-1 to TRBJ2-5; 9 nucleotides match TRBD2. V shed 7 bases, J shed 2 bases, and the junction held 20 bases outside the gene matches. This CDR3 contains 18 residues. CDR1 is SQVTM, CDR2 ANQGSEA, per germline. As DNA, the CDR3 is TGCAGCGCTGCGTACTCCGGGACTAGCCACACTACACAAGAGACCCAGTACTTC. This encodes CSAAYSGTSHTTQETQYF. Full variable domain (remainder filled in from reference TRBV29-1 and TRBJ2-5): SAVISQKPSRDICQRGTSLTIQCQVDSQVTMMFWYRQQPGQSLTLIATANQGSEATYESGFVIDKFPISRPNLTFSTLTVSNMSPEDSSIYLCSAAYSGTSHTTQETQYFGPGTRLLVL.

In its sample, this clonotype was seen many times. The chain carries TRBV6-2 or TRBV6-3 and TRBJ2-7; the D is unclear. Germline V lookup: CDR1 MNHEY, CDR2 SVGEGT. Trimming pared 2 bases from V and 6 bases from J, leaving 11 bases between. This CDR3 is built from 13 residues. This chain's CDR3 is CASSYGRAGEQYF. The DNA of the CDR3 is TGTGCCAGCAGTTACGGTCGAGCCGGCGAGCAGTACTTC.

V and J are TRBV20-1 and TRBJ1-1, with 9 positions matching TRBD1. The CDR3 totals 13 residues. The germline V gene has CDR1 DFQATT and CDR2 SNEGSKA (reference sequence). J was trimmed by 4 bases and V by 4 bases; bases with no gene match: 4. CDR3 DNA: TGCAGTGCTACGGACAGGGGATTCACTGAAGCTTTCTTT. It codes for CSATDRGFTEAFF.

The gene calls are TRBV29-1 and TRBJ2-1, with D perhaps TRBD1 (5 bases). The V gene's germline CDR1 is SQVTM and CDR2 ANQGSEA. The CDR3 totals 17 residues. Trimming stripped 4 bases from V and 7 bases from J, with 26 bases between. The CDR3 nucleotides read TGCAGCGTTGCATCAGGGCTGGACACCCAAAAGGGTAATGAGCAGTTCTTC. It yields the protein CSVASGLDTQKGNEQFF.

The chain carries TRBV10-3 and TRBJ1-4; D is undetermined. Germline V gene data show CDR1 as ENHRY and CDR2 as SYGVKD. This CDR3 is built from 14 residues. The V end lost 0 bases, the J end lost 7 bases, and 9 bases lay between the germline ends. CDR3 residues: CAISESQLLEKLFF. DNA of the CDR3: TGTGCCATCAGTGAGTCGCAGTTACTTGAAAAACTGTTTTTT.

The V gene is TRBV11-2, the J gene TRBJ2-3, with 10 bases matching TRBD1. Per the germline V gene, CDR1 is SGHAT and CDR2 is FQNNGV. This CDR3 region has 16 residues. V was clipped by 2 bases and J by 4 bases; unmatched bases: 6. The DNA for the CDR3 is TGTGCCAGCAGCTTATACCGGGACAGGGGATCAGATACGCAGTATTTT. This translates into CASSLYRDRGSDTQYF.

Comment on this clonotype: The conserved phenylalanine or tryptophan normally closing the CDR3 is absent here, so this likely arose from a read error. V usage is TRBV20-1 and J usage is TRBJ2-4, with D tentatively TRBD2 (5 bases). The V gene lost 0 bases and the J gene lost 8 bases, with 11 bases spanning the gap. Germline V gene data show CDR1 as DFQATT and CDR2 as SNEGSKA (reference sequence). The CDR3 spans 13 residues. Written as DNA, the CDR3 is TGCAGTGCTAGAGAGCGGGCTATGGACATTCAGTACCTC. This sequence encodes CSARERAMDIQYL.

The rearrangement joins TRBV3-1 to TRBJ1-2, with D possibly TRBD1 on 5 matching bases. This CDR3 region has 15 residues. The germline V gene has CDR1 LGHDT and CDR2 YNNKEL (reference sequence). Deletions cut 0 bases from V and 7 bases from J, with 15 bases between. In nucleotides, the CDR3 is TGTGCCAGCAGCCAAGATCTTGGGGGTTACTCTGGCTACACCTTC. Its translation: CASSQDLGGYSGYTF.

In nucleotides, the CDR3 is TGTGCCTGGAGCCTCTCCTTCGACAGAATTTACAATGAGCAGTTCTTC. Amino acid sequence: CAWSLSFDRIYNEQFF. The V gene is TRBV30, the J gene TRBJ2-1; a possible D gene is TRBD1 (5 bases). The germline V gene encodes CDR1 GTSNPN and CDR2 SVGIG (reference sequence). Trimming took 3 bases from V and 4 from J, leaving 19 bases between them. The CDR3 is made up of 16 amino acids.

Note on this clonotype: The junction departs from germline at one end; a sequencing error may be responsible. The V and J genes are TRBV3-1 and TRBJ2-2; TRBD2 agrees at 13 bases. Germline V gene sequence: CDR1 LGHDT, CDR2 YNNKEL (reference sequence). The CDR3 contains 16 residues. CDR3 region: CASSLGLAGVTEELFF. The CDR3 region has the DNA TGTGCCAGCAGTCTTGGACTAGCGGGGGTTACCGAGGAGCTGTTTTTT.

This clonotype was picked up a small number of times. The V and J genes are TRBV25-1 and TRBJ2-3, with D tentatively TRBD1 or TRBD2 (5 bases each). V was cut by 6 bases and J by 6 bases, with 16 bases left in between. CDR1 and CDR2 from the germline V gene are MGHDK and SYGVNS. The CDR3 runs 14 residues. The CDR3 reads CASSLQGVHDTQYF. The CDR3 nucleotides are TGTGCCAGCAGCCTGCAGGGAGTACACGATACGCAGTATTTT.

V is TRBV2 and J is TRBJ1-1, with D perhaps matching TRBD1 (6 bases). Germline CDR1 is SNHLY and CDR2 is FYNNEI. V was clipped by 10 bases and J by 0 bases, with 12 bases between them. The CDR3 runs to 13 residues. DNA for the CDR3: TGTGCCACCAGGGGACAATTGAACACTGAAGCTTTCTTT. This sequence encodes CATRGQLNTEAFF.

A few counts support this clonotype. V is TRBV20-1 and J is TRBJ2-3, with D possibly TRBD1 on 6 matching bases. The V gene's germline CDR1 is DFQATT and CDR2 SNEGSKA (reference sequence). The CDR3 is 13 residues long. V lost 5 bases and J 1 base, leaving 10 bases between the germline ends. This CDR3 is CSAGRTGTDTQYF. DNA for the CDR3: TGCAGTGCTGGACGGACAGGCACAGATACGCAGTATTTT.

This clonotype was seen more than once but under ten times. The chain combines TRBV7-8 with TRBJ2-7, with 7 bases aligning to TRBD1. Trimming removed 4 bases from V and 5 bases from J; junction bases left unmatched: 8. Germline CDR1 reads SGHVS; CDR2 reads FQNEAQ. This CDR3 region has 14 residues. The CDR3: CASSSRQGSHEQYF. For the CDR3, the DNA is TGTGCCAGCAGCTCACGACAGGGTAGCCACGAGCAGTACTTC.

CDR3 nucleotides: TGTGCCTGGAGTGTCGCGGGGTATGAAGCTTTCTTT. It encodes CAWSVAGYEAFF. This chain joins TRBV30 and TRBJ1-1; unclear D gene. Looked up from germline, CDR1 is GTSNPN and CDR2 is SVGIG (reference sequence). The CDR3 is 12 residues long. With 0 bases removed from V and 7 bases from J, the gap between germline ends came to 9 bases.

V usage is TRBV5-5 and J usage is TRBJ2-3; 8 bases match TRBD1. The V gene's germline CDR1 is SGHKS and CDR2 YYEKEE (reference sequence). The V segment lost 0 bases and the J segment 4 bases; nucleotides outside the gene matches: 1. This CDR3 has 14 residues. CDR3 bases: TGTGCCAGCAGCTTGGAACAGGGGGCAGATACGCAGTATTTT. It specifies CASSLEQGADTQYF.

On this clonotype itself: A much larger clone sits a single nucleotide away, making a read error possible. The rearrangement links TRBV2 to TRBJ2-1, with D uncertain. The CDR3 has 12 residues. CDR1 and CDR2 (germline): SNHLY, FYNNEI. CDR3 coding DNA: TGTGCCAGCAGTGATGCCGCCAATGTGCAGTTCTTC. This translates into CASSDAANVQFF.

This clonotype was seen more than once but under ten times. The chain recombines TRBV6-2 or TRBV6-3 with TRBJ1-6; 8 positions agree with TRBD1. V gave up 4 bases and J gave up 7 bases; unmatched junction bases: 21. The CDR3 has 20 residues. Germline assignment: CDR1 MNHEY and CDR2 SVGEGT. This CDR3 reads CASSSNIGLDRGHRNSPLHF. The CDR3 DNA reads as TGTGCCAGCAGTTCGAACATCGGCTTAGACAGGGGACACCGGAATTCACCCCTCCACTTT.

The chain carries TRBV12-3 or TRBV12-4 and TRBJ2-3; D is possibly TRBD1 or TRBD2 (5 bases each). This CDR3 region has 14 residues. Between the trimmed V and J ends, which lost 8 bases and 6 bases, there was a span of 18 bases. CDR3 in DNA: TGTGCCAGCGCCCGGGGCCCGGGAATCGATACGCAGTATTTT. It encodes CASARGPGIDTQYF.

This clonotype turned up a few times. The V and J genes are TRBV5-4 and TRBJ2-3; D gene ambiguous. V was cut by 1 base and J by 2 bases, with 8 bases left in between. CDR1 and CDR2 (germline): SGHNT, YYREEE (reference sequence). This CDR3 is built from 14 residues. CDR3 amino acids: CASSLSTTTDTQYF. CDR3 sequence (DNA): TGTGCCAGCAGCTTGTCGACCACCACAGATACGCAGTATTTT.

The chain recombines TRBV6-6 with TRBJ2-5; TRBD2 matches at 7 bases. The closer fit of TRBJ2-1 to the DNA end suggests the J call may be wrong. The length of the CDR3 is 16 residues. Germline assignment: CDR1 MNHNY and CDR2 SVGAGI (reference sequence). Here the CDR3 reads CASSYLTGGVYNEQFF. The CDR3 region has the DNA TGTGCCAGCAGTTACTTAACGGGGGGAGTCTACAATGAGCAGTTCTTC.

The chain is built from TRBV5-4 and TRBJ2-1, with TRBD2 matching 8 bases. Looked up from germline, CDR1 is SGHNT and CDR2 is YYREEE (reference sequence). The CDR3 has 14 residues. V gave up 4 bases and J gave up 9 bases; unmatched junction bases: 9. The CDR3 protein is CASSRTGLDPEQFF. CDR3 sequence (DNA): TGTGCCAGCAGCCGAACGGGACTAGACCCTGAGCAGTTCTTC.

J is TRBJ2-7 and V is TRBV10-3; TRBD1 is a possible D gene (6 bases). Germline CDR1 and CDR2: ENHRY and SYGVKD. Between the trimmed V and J ends, which lost 3 bases and 0 bases, there was a span of 18 bases. The CDR3 spans 17 residues. CDR3 amino acids: CAISDKKTGPFSYEQYF. The CDR3 DNA reads as TGTGCCATCAGTGATAAAAAGACAGGACCCTTCTCCTACGAGCAGTACTTC.